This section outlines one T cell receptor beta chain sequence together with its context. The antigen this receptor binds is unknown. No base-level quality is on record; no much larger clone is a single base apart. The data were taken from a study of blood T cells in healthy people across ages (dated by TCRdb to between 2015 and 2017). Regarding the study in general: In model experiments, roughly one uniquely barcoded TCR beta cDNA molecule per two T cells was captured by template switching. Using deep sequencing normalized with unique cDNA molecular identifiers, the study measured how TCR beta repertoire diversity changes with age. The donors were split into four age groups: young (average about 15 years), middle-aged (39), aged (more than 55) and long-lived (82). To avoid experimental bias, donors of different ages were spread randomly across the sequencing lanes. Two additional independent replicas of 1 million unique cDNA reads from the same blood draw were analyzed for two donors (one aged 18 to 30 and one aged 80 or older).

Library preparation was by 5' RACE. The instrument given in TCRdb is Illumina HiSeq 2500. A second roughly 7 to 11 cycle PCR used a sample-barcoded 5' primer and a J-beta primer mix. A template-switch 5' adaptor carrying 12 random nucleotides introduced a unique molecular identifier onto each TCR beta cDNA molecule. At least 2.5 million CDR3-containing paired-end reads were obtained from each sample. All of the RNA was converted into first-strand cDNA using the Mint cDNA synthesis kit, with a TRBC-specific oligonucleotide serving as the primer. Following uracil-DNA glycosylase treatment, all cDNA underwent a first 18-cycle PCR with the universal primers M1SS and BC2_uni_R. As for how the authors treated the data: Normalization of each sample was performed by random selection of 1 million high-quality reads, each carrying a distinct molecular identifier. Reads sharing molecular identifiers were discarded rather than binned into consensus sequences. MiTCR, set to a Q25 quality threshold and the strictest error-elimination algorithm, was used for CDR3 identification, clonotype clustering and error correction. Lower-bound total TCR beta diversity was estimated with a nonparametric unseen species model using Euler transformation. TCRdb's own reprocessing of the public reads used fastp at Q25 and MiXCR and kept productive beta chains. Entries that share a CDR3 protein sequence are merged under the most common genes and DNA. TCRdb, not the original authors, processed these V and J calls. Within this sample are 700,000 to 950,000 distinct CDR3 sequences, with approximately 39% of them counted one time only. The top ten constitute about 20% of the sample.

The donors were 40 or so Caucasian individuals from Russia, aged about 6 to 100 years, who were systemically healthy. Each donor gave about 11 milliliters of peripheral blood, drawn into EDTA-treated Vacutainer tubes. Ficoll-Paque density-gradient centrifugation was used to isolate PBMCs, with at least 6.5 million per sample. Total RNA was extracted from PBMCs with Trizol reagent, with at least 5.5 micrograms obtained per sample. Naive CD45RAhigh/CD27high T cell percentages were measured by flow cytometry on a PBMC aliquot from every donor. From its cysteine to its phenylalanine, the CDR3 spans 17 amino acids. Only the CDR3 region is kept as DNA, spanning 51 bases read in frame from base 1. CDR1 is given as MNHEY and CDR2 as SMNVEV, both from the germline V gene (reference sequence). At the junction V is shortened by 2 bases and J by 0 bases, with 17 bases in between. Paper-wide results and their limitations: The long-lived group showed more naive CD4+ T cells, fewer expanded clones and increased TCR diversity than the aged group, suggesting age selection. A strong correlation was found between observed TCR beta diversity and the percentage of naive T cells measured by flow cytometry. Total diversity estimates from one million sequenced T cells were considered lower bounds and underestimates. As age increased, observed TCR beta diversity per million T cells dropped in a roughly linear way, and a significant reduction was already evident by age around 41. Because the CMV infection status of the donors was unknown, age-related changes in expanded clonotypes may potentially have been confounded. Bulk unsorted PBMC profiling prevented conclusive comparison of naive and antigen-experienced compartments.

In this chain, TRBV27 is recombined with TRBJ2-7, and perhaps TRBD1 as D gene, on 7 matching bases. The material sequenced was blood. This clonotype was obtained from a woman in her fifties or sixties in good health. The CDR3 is CASSLRGTVASSYEQYF. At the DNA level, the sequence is TGTGCCAGCAGTTTACGGGGGACAGTGGCTAGCTCCTACGAGCAGTACTTC.